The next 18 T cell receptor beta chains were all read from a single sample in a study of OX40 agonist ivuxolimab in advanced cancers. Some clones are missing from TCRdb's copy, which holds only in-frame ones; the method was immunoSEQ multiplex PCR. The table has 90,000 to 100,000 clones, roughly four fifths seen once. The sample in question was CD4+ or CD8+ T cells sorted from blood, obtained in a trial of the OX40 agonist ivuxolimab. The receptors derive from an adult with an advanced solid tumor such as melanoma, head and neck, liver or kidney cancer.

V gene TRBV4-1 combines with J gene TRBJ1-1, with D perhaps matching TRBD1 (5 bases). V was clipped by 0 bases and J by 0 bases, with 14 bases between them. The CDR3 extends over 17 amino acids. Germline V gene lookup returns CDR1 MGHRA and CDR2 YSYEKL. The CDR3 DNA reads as TGCGCCAGCAGCCAAGATCTAGGCAGGGCAATGAACACTGAAGCTTTCTTT. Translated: CASSQDLGRAMNTEAFF.

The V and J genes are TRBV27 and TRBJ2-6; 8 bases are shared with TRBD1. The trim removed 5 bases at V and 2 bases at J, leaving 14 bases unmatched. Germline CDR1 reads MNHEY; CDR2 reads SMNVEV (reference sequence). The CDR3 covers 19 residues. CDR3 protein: CASSPNRGQGGAGANVLTF. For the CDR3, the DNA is TGTGCCAGCAGTCCTAACCGCGGACAGGGCGGAGCTGGGGCCAACGTCCTGACTTTC.

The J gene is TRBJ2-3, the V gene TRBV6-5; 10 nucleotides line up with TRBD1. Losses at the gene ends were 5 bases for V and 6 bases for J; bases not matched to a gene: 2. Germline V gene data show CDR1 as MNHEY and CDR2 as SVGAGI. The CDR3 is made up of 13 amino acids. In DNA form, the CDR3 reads TGTGCCAGCAGTAGGGACAGGGGTGATACGCAGTATTTT. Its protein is CASSRDRGDTQYF.

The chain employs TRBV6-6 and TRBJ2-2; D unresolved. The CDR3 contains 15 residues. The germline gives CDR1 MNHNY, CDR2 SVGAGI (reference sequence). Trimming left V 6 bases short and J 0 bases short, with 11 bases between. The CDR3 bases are TGTGCCAGCAGCAACACCTCGCCGAACACCGGGGAGCTGTTTTTT. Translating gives CASSNTSPNTGELFF.

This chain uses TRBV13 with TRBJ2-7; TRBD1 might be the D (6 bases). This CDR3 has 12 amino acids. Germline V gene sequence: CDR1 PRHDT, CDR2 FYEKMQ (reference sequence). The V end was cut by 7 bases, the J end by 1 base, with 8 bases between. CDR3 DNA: TGTGCCAGCAAAGGGGGATCCTACGAGCAGTACTTC. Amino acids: CASKGGSYEQYF.

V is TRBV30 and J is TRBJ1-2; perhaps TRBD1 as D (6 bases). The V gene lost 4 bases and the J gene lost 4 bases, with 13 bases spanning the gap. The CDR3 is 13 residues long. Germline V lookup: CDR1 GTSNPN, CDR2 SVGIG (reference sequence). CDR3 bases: TGTGCCTGGACAGGGGATCAGAGCTATGGCTACACCTTC. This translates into CAWTGDQSYGYTF.

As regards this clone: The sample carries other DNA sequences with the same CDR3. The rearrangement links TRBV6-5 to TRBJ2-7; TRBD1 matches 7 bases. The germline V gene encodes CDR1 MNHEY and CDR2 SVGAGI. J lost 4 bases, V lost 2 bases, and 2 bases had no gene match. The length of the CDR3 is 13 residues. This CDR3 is CASSYRQGYEQYF. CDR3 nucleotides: TGTGCCAGCAGTTACCGACAGGGTTACGAGCAGTACTTC.

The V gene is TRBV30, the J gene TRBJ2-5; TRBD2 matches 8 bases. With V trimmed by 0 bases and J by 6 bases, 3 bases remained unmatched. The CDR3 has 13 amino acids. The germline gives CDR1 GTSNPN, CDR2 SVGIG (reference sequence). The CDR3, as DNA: TGTGCCTGGAGTGTACGGGAGGGACAGACCCAGTACTTC. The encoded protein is CAWSVREGQTQYF.

This chain's CDR3 is CASSVSRGGFYGYTF. CDR3 nucleotide sequence: TGTGCCAGCAGCGTGTCAAGGGGCGGGTTCTATGGCTACACCTTC. The chain uses TRBV9 and TRBJ1-2; possible D gene TRBD1, 5 bases. Per germline, CDR1 SGDLS and CDR2 YYNGEE. V was clipped by 2 bases and J by 4 bases, with 15 bases between them. The CDR3 contains 15 residues.

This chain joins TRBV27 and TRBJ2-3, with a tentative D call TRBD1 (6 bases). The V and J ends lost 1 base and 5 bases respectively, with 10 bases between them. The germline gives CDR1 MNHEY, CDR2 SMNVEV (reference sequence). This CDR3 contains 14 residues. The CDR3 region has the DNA TGTGCCAGCAGTTTATTGGGGGCCAGAGATACGCAGTATTTT. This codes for CASSLLGARDTQYF.

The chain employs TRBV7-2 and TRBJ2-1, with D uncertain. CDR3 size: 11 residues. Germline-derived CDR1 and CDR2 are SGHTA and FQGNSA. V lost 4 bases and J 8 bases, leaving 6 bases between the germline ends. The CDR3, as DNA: TGTGCCAGCAGCTCCGCTGATGAGCAGTTCTTC. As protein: CASSSADEQFF.

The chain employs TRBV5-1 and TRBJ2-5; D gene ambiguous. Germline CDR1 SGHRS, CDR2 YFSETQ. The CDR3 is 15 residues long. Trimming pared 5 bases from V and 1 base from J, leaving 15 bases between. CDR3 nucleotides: TGCGCCAGCAGTCCTCAAGGGTCCCCCCAAGAGACCCAGTACTTC. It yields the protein CASSPQGSPQETQYF.

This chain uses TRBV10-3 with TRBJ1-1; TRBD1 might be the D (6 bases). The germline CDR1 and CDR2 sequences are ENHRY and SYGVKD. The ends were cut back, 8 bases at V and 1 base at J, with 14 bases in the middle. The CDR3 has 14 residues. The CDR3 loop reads CAIGRGATNTEAFF. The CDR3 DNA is TGTGCCATCGGGCGGGGGGCTACGAACACTGAAGCTTTCTTT.

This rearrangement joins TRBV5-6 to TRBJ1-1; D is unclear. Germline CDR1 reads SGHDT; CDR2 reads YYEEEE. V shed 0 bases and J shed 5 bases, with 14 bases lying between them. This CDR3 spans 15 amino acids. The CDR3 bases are TGTGCCAGCAGCTTGGTTACACTGATGGGGACTGAAGCTTTCTTT. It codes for CASSLVTLMGTEAFF.

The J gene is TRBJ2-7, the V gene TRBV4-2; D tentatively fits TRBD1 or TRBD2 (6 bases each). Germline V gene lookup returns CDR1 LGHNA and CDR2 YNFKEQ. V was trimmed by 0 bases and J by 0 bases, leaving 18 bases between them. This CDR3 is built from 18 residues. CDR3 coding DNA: TGTGCCAGCAGCCAAGACCCCCCGGGGGCAGGATTCTCCTACGAGCAGTACTTC. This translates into CASSQDPPGAGFSYEQYF.

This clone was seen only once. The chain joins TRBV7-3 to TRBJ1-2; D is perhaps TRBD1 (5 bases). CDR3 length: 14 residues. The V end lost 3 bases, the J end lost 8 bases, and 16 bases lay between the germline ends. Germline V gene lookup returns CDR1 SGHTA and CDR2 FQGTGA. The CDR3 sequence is CASSFDGQGRGYTF. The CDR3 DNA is TGTGCCAGCAGCTTTGACGGGCAGGGCAGAGGCTACACCTTC.

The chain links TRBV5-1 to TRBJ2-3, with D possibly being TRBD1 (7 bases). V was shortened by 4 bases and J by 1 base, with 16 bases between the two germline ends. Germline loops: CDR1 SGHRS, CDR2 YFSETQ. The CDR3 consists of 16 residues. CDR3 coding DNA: TGCGCCAGCAGCAGGACAGGTCCGGGAGGCACAGATACGCAGTATTTT. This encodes CASSRTGPGGTDTQYF. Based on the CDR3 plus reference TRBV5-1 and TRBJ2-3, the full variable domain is KAGVTQTPRYLIKTRGQQVTLSCSPISGHRSVSWYQQTPGQGLQFLFEYFSETQRNKGNFPGRFSGRQFSNSRSEMNVSTLELGDSALYLCASSRTGPGGTDTQYFGPGTRLTVL.

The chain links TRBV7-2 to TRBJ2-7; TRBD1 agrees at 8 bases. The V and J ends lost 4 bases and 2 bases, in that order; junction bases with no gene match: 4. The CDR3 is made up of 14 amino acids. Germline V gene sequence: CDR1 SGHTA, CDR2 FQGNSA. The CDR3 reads CASSSTGGTYEQYF. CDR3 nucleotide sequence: TGTGCCAGCAGCTCTACAGGGGGGACCTACGAGCAGTACTTC. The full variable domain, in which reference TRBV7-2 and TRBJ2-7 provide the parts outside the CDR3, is GAGVSQSPSNKVTEKGKDVELRCDPISGHTALYWYRQSLGQGLEFLIYFQGNSAPDKSGLPSDRFSAERTGGSVSTLTIQRTQQEDSAVYLCASSSTGGTYEQYFGPGTRLTVT.